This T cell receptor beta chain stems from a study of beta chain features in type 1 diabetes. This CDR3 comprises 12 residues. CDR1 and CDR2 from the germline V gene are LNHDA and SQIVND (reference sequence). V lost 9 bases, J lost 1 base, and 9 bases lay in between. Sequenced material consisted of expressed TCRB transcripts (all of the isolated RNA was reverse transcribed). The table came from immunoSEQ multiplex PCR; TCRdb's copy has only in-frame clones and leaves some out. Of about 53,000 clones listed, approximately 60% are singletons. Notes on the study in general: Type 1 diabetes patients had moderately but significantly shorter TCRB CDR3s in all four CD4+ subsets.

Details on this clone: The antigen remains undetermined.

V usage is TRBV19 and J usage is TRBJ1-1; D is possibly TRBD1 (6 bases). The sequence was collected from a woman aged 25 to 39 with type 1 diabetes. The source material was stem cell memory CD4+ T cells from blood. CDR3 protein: CASDRRNTEAFF. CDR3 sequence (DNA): TGTGCCAGCGACAGGAGGAACACTGAAGCTTTCTTT.